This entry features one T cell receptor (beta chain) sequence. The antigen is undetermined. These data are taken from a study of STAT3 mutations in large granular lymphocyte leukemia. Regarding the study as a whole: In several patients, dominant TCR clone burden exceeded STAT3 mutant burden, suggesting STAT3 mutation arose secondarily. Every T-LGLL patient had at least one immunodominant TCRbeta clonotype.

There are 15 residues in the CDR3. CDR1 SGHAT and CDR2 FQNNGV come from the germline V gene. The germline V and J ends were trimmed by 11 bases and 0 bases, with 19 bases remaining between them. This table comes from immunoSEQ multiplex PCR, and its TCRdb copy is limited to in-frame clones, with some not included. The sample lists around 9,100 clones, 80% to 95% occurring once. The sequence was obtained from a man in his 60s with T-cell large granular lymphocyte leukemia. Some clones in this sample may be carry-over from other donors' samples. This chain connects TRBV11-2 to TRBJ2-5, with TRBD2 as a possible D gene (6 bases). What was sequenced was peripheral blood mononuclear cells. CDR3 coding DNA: TGTGCCTCTATGGAGCTAGCGATCGACCAAGAGACCCAGTACTTC. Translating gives CASMELAIDQETQYF.